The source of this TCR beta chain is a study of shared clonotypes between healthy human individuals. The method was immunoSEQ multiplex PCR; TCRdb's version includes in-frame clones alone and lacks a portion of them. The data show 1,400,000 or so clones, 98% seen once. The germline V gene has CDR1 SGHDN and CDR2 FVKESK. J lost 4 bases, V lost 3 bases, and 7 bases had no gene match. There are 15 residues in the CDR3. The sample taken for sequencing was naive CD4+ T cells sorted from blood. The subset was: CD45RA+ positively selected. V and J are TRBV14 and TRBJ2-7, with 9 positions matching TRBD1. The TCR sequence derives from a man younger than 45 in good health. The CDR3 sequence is CASSHFGTGSYEQYF. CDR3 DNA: TGTGCCAGCAGCCATTTCGGGACAGGGTCGTACGAGCAGTACTTC.